This T cell receptor beta chain derives from a study of T cell changes during pregnancy in multiple sclerosis. This table comes from immunoSEQ multiplex PCR, and its TCRdb copy is limited to in-frame clones, with some not included. The data contain 50,000 to 65,000 clones, 88% of them singletons. V was trimmed by 2 bases and J by 3 bases, leaving 7 bases between them. The CDR3 length is 13 residues. CDR1 SGHTA and CDR2 FQGNSA come from the germline V gene. Sequencing was performed on peripheral blood, taken in the first trimester of pregnancy. J is TRBJ1-1 and V is TRBV7-2, with a possible D match to TRBD1 (5 bases). The receptor's source is a female donor with multiple sclerosis, enrolled in a pregnancy study. The CDR3 region is CASSLQGHTEAFF. CDR3 DNA: TGTGCCAGCAGCTTACAGGGCCACACTGAAGCTTTCTTT.